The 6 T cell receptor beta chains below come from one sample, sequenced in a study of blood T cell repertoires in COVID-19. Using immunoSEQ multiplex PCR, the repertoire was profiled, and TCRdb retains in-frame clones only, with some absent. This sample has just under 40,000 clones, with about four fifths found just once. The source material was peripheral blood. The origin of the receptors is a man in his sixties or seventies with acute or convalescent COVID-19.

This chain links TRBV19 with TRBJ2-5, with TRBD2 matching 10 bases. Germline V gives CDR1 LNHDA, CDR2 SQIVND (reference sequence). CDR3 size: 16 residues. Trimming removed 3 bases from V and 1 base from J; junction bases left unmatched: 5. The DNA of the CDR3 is TGTGCCAGTAGTATGTGGACTAGCGGTCTCCAAGAGACCCAGTACTTC. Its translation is CASSMWTSGLQETQYF.

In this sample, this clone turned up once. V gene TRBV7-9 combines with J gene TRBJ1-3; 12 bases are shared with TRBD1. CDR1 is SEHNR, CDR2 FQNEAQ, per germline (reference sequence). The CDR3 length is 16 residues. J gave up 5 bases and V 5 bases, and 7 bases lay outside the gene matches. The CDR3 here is CASSPEGQGARNTIYF. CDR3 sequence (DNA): TGTGCCAGCAGCCCGGAGGGACAGGGGGCTCGAAACACCATATATTTT.

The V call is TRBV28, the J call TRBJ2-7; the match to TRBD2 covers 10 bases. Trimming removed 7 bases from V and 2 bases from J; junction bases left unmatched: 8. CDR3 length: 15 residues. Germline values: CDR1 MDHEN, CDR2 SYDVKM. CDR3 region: CASTPGLAGAYEQYF. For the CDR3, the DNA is TGTGCCAGCACCCCCGGGCTAGCGGGAGCCTACGAGCAGTACTTC.

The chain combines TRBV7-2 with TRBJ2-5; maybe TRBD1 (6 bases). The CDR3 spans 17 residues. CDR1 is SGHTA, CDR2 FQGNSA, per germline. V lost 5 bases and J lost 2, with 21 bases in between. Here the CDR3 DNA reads TGTGCCAGCAGCGCCCCCCGGTACGGGACACTGCAAGAGACCCAGTACTTC. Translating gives CASSAPRYGTLQETQYF.

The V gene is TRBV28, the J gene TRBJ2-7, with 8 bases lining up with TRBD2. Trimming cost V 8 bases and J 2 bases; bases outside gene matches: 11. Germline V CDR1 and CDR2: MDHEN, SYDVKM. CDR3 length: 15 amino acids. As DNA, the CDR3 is TGTGCCAGCTCCAAAAGCGGGGGTGGAACCTACGAGCAGTACTTC. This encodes CASSKSGGGTYEQYF.

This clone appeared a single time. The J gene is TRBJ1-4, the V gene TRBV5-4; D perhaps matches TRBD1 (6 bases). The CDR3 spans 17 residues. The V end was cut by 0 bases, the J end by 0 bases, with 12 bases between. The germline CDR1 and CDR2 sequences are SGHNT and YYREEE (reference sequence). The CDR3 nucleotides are TGTGCCAGCAGCTTGGCTGGGGGCCGTGCAACTAATGAAAAACTGTTTTTT. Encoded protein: CASSLAGGRATNEKLFF.